Listed here are 32 T cell receptor beta chains from one sample, sequenced in a study of blood T cells in healthy people across ages. Then a second PCR, running roughly 7 to 12 cycles, was carried out with a sample-barcoded 5' primer and a J-beta primer mix. TCRdb itself ran the 5' RACE reads through MiXCR, one entry per CDR3 protein. This table has approximately 1.5 million distinct CDR3 sequences, roughly 32% appearing once. Source material: blood. The receptor set was obtained from a woman aged 25 to 39 in good health.

This clonotype was counted only a few times. The chain employs TRBV6-1 and TRBJ2-7; 7 positions agree with TRBD2. The germline gives CDR1 MNHNS, CDR2 SASEGT. J was trimmed by 2 bases and V by 1 base; bases with no gene match: 5. The CDR3 is made up of 15 amino acids. CDR3 region: CASSEERDATYEQYF. CDR3 sequence (DNA): TGTGCCAGCAGTGAAGAGCGGGACGCCACCTACGAGCAGTACTTC.

The sample holds a few counts of this clonotype. CDR3 DNA: TGTGCCAGCAGTTATAAGGGAGAGACCCAGTACTTC. This sequence encodes CASSYKGETQYF. V gene TRBV6-6 combines with J gene TRBJ2-5; no clear D gene. Trimming cost V 3 bases and J 4 bases, with 6 bases left between them. Germline assignment: CDR1 MNHNY and CDR2 SVGAGI (reference sequence). This CDR3 has 12 residues.

J is TRBJ1-2 and V is TRBV20-1; D perhaps matches TRBD1 (5 bases). The CDR3 loop spans 15 amino acids. V was pared by 3 bases and J by 5 bases, with 19 bases between. The germline CDR1 and CDR2 sequences are DFQATT and SNEGSKA (reference sequence). The CDR3, as DNA: TGCAGTGCTAGCTTCGAGGCCAGGGCGTCTTATGGCTACACCTTC. Protein: CSASFEARASYGYTF.

This clonotype was detected a few times. The genes are TRBV4-1 and TRBJ2-1, with a tentative D call TRBD2 (6 bases). The CDR3 covers 16 residues. The germline V gene has CDR1 MGHRA and CDR2 YSYEKL. V was trimmed by 2 bases and J by 6 bases, leaving 17 bases between them. CDR3 loop: CASSQPRGARGNEQFF. The CDR3 DNA reads TGCGCCAGCAGCCAACCCCGAGGGGCGCGGGGCAATGAGCAGTTCTTC.

This clonotype appeared a few times. V gene TRBV20-1 combines with J gene TRBJ2-3, with TRBD2 matching over 12 bases. V dropped 0 bases and J dropped 6; count of bases not matched to a gene: 4. The CDR3 is 15 residues long. Germline V gene lookup returns CDR1 DFQATT and CDR2 SNEGSKA (reference sequence). The CDR3 DNA follows: TGCAGTGCTAGAGATCGGCTAGCGGGAGGGGATACGCAGTATTTT. It specifies CSARDRLAGGDTQYF.

This chain uses TRBV2 with TRBJ1-2; tentative D call: TRBD1 (6 bases). Germline-derived CDR1 and CDR2 are SNHLY and FYNNEI. With 8 bases removed from V and 6 bases from J, the gap between germline ends came to 19 bases. The CDR3 is made up of 14 amino acids. The CDR3 loop reads CASHREVSYDGYTF. The DNA for the CDR3 is TGTGCCAGCCACAGGGAGGTTTCGTACGATGGCTACACCTTC.

This clonotype has a count of ten or more. The V and J genes are TRBV4-2 and TRBJ2-1; 9 bases map to TRBD1. V gave up 4 bases and J gave up 0 bases; unmatched junction bases: 13. This CDR3 has 19 residues. The germline gives CDR1 LGHNA, CDR2 YNFKEQ. CDR3 protein: CASSLRDRVKGSSYNEQFF. In nucleotides, the CDR3 is TGTGCCAGCAGCCTCCGGGACAGGGTAAAAGGGAGCTCCTACAATGAGCAGTTCTTC.

This sequence joins TRBV20-1 and TRBJ1-2, with TRBD1 matching 9 bases. The V gene end was trimmed by 5 bases and the J gene end by 7 bases; junction bases not matched to a gene: 14. CDR3 size: 15 residues. The germline V gene has CDR1 DFQATT and CDR2 SNEGSKA (reference sequence). The chain's CDR3 is CSAGLQGQGSGGYTF. The CDR3 nucleotides read TGCAGTGCTGGGTTGCAAGGACAGGGGAGCGGTGGCTACACCTTC.

This clonotype was observed a handful of times. The CDR3 DNA reads TGTGCCAGCAGTCAACAAGGGGACTCTCGTGGCTACACCTTC. It translates to CASSQQGDSRGYTF. V is TRBV6-2 or TRBV6-3 and J is TRBJ1-2, with a tentative D call TRBD1 (5 bases). Germline-derived CDR1 and CDR2 are MNHEY and SVGEGT. The CDR3 contains 14 residues. V was shortened by 5 bases and J by 7 bases, with 17 bases between the two germline ends.

The chain has TRBV28 and TRBJ2-7, with 7 bases identical to TRBD2. Germline V CDR1 and CDR2: MDHEN, SYDVKM. J lost 0 bases, V lost 5 bases, and 7 bases had no gene match. The CDR3 has 15 amino acids. CDR3 sequence (DNA): TGTGCCAGCAGTGGGGCATCTAGCGGCTCCTACGAGCAGTACTTC. It codes for CASSGASSGSYEQYF.

This clonotype was observed a few times. The chain recombines TRBV27 with TRBJ1-2; TRBD1 matches 8 bases. This CDR3 has 14 residues. Germline V gene sequence: CDR1 MNHEY, CDR2 SMNVEV (reference sequence). J was trimmed by 6 bases and V by 2 bases; bases with no gene match: 5. The CDR3 is CASSLLDRGNGYTF. In DNA, the CDR3 is TGTGCCAGCAGTTTACTTGACAGGGGCAATGGCTACACCTTC.

In this sample, this clonotype turned up a few times. CDR3 nucleotide sequence: TGTGCCAGCAGAACCGGACGGATCTCCTACGAGCAGTACTTC. Encoded protein: CASRTGRISYEQYF. The J gene is TRBJ2-7, the V gene TRBV2; D gene unclear. Germline CDR1 reads SNHLY; CDR2 reads FYNNEI. The CDR3 has 14 amino acids. Trimming took off 6 bases at V and 0 bases at J, with 12 bases between the two ends.

This clonotype occurred a few times. The V call is TRBV4-1, the J call TRBJ1-2; a possible D gene is TRBD1 (6 bases). The CDR3 contains 16 residues. With 1 base removed from V and 4 bases from J, the gap between germline ends came to 16 bases. CDR1 is MGHRA, CDR2 YSYEKL, per germline. The CDR3, as DNA: TGCGCCAGCAGCCAAGCCCGGCCGGGGGCCTCCTATGGCTACACCTTC. Its translation is CASSQARPGASYGYTF.

V and J are TRBV10-3 and TRBJ1-1; 7 bases fit TRBD1. CDR3 length: 14 amino acids. CDR1 and CDR2 from the germline V gene are ENHRY and SYGVKD. The ends lost 4 bases at V and 1 base at J; junction bases unmatched: 3. CDR3 DNA: TGTGCCATCAGTGGGGGACAGAAGAACACTGAAGCTTTCTTT. Amino acids: CAISGGQKNTEAFF.

Only a few counts were recorded for this clonotype. DNA of the CDR3: TGTGCCAGCAGTTTAGCCAGGGGGCAGGTTGAGCAGTTCTTC. It codes for CASSLARGQVEQFF. The chain combines TRBV12-3 or TRBV12-4 with TRBJ2-1; 8 nucleotides match TRBD1. J was trimmed by 9 bases and V by 0 bases; bases with no gene match: 4. The CDR3 has 14 residues.

This clonotype was seen many times. The gene calls are TRBV29-1 and TRBJ2-3, with TRBD1 as a possible D gene (5 bases). CDR1 is SQVTM and CDR2 is ANQGSEA in the germline V gene. CDR3 length equals 13 residues. V was pared by 2 bases and J by 4 bases, with 10 bases between. The CDR3 reads CSVEWAGSDTQYF. DNA for the CDR3: TGCAGCGTTGAATGGGCAGGGTCAGATACGCAGTATTTT.

The chain joins TRBV27 to TRBJ2-1, with 7 nucleotides matching TRBD2. Germline V lookup: CDR1 MNHEY, CDR2 SMNVEV (reference sequence). CDR3 length: 19 residues. With V trimmed by 2 bases and J by 8 bases, 21 bases remained unmatched. The CDR3 loop is CASSLRRRLAEGNWDEQFF. The CDR3 nucleotides are TGTGCCAGCAGTTTAAGGAGAAGACTAGCAGAAGGTAATTGGGATGAGCAGTTCTTC.

This clonotype appeared a few times. The chain combines TRBV7-2 with TRBJ2-1; TRBD2 matches 7 bases. V dropped 1 base and J dropped 8; count of bases not matched to a gene: 8. The CDR3 totals 15 residues. Germline V lookup: CDR1 SGHTA, CDR2 FQGNSA. The CDR3 is CASSLGAASGYEQFF. For the CDR3, the DNA is TGTGCCAGCAGCTTAGGGGCCGCTAGCGGATATGAGCAGTTCTTC.

The chain couples TRBV10-3 to TRBJ2-1, with 8 nucleotides matching TRBD2. CDR1 and CDR2 (germline): ENHRY, SYGVKD. This CDR3 has 17 residues. V gave up 3 bases and J gave up 0 bases; unmatched junction bases: 7. This CDR3 is CAISDLTGGGSYNEQFF. CDR3 sequence (DNA): TGTGCCATCAGTGATCTAACGGGAGGGGGCTCCTACAATGAGCAGTTCTTC.

The chain couples TRBV5-5 to TRBJ2-3, with 9 positions matching TRBD1. Germline V gives CDR1 SGHKS, CDR2 YYEKEE (reference sequence). V lost 3 bases and J lost 6; bases outside the gene matches: 11. This CDR3 region has 16 residues. The CDR3 DNA sequence: TGTGCCAGCAGCTCGGGACAGGGTATAGGTATGGATACGCAGTATTTT. This codes for CASSSGQGIGMDTQYF.

This clonotype was seen only a few times. V usage is TRBV4-2 and J usage is TRBJ2-1; 13 nucleotides agree with TRBD2. The length of the CDR3 is 17 residues. Per germline, CDR1 LGHNA and CDR2 YNFKEQ. J gave up 10 bases and V 0 bases, and 9 bases lay outside the gene matches. The CDR3 DNA sequence: TGTGCCAGCAGCCAAGAGAGGGGACTAGCGGGATGGGGGGAGCAGTTCTTC. Protein: CASSQERGLAGWGEQFF.

The rearrangement links TRBV5-1 to TRBJ2-7; 8 bases fit TRBD2. This CDR3 contains 15 residues. V shed 4 bases, J shed 0 bases, and the junction held 6 bases outside the gene matches. Germline V lookup: CDR1 SGHRS, CDR2 YFSETQ. The CDR3: CASSLGGAPSYEQYF. The DNA for the CDR3 is TGCGCCAGCAGCCTCGGGGGGGCCCCCTCCTACGAGCAGTACTTC.

As concerns this clonotype: A much larger clone differs by one base, so this may be a read error. The V and J genes are TRBV9 and TRBJ2-3; 7 bases line up with TRBD1. The CDR3 is 15 residues long. J gave up 4 bases and V 0 bases, and 5 bases lay outside the gene matches. Germline V gene lookup returns CDR1 SGDLS and CDR2 YYNGEE. The CDR3 nucleotides are TGTGCCAGCAGCGTAGACGGGACAGTCGCAGATACGCAGTATTTT. Translated: CASSVDGTVADTQYF.

This clonotype was counted once. Germline is not matched at one junction end, which may reflect a read error. The chain has TRBV6-2 or TRBV6-3 and TRBJ2-1; D uncertain. The CDR3 extends over 11 amino acids. The V gene's germline CDR1 is MNHEY and CDR2 SVGEGT. CDR3 protein: CDSSYSNEQFF. CDR3 coding DNA: TGTGACAGCAGTTACTCAAATGAGCAGTTCTTC.

This clonotype has a handful of counts. The chain has TRBV6-2 or TRBV6-3 and TRBJ2-1, with 10 bases that match TRBD1. From germline, CDR1 is MNHEY and CDR2 SVGEGT. The CDR3 totals 16 residues. Trimming took 6 bases from V and 7 from J; bases not matched to a gene: 12. CDR3 DNA: TGTGCCAGCAGCCACTCCGGGACAGGGGTAGCAAATGAGCAGTTCTTC. Translated, it gives CASSHSGTGVANEQFF.

This clonotype was seen only a few times. Being one base from a much bigger clone, this may be a read error. This sequence joins TRBV20-1 and TRBJ2-1; D remains ambiguous. CDR3 length: 14 residues. The V end was cut by 0 bases, the J end by 13 bases, with 19 bases between. CDR1 and CDR2 (germline): DFQATT, SNEGSKA (reference sequence). The DNA for the CDR3 is TGCAGTGCTAGAGATTTGCGGTTCCAAGAGACCCAGTTCTTC. This codes for CSARDLRFQETQFF.

This clonotype was counted a single time. The chain carries TRBV5-6 and TRBJ2-4; maybe TRBD1 (8 bases). The J call may be faulty, since TRBJ2-5 better matches the DNA end. Germline assignment: CDR1 SGHDT and CDR2 YYEEEE. CDR3 length equals 15 residues. The CDR3 nucleotides read TGTGCCAGCAGCTTGGGAGCGGGGACAGGAGAGACCCAGTACTTC. Its translation is CASSLGAGTGETQYF.

There are a few counts of this clonotype. The V gene is TRBV4-1, the J gene TRBJ2-3; TRBD2 aligns across 12 bases. Germline V gives CDR1 MGHRA, CDR2 YSYEKL. V shed 1 base, J shed 4 bases, and the junction held 12 bases outside the gene matches. CDR3 length: 19 amino acids. CDR3 coding DNA: TGCGCCAGCAGCCAAGTCGGGGCTAGCGGGAGGGAGCTCCCAGATACGCAGTATTTT. Translated: CASSQVGASGRELPDTQYF.

Points on this clonotype: The junction departs from the called germline gene at one end, perhaps through a read error. The chain is built from TRBV5-1 and TRBJ2-1; tentative D call: TRBD1 (6 bases). Germline CDR1 is SGHRS and CDR2 is YFSETQ. The CDR3 contains 14 residues. Here the CDR3 DNA reads TGCGTCAGCAGCTTGAGACCTACAGGGTCTCACGCGTTCTTC. As protein: CVSSLRPTGSHAFF.

CDR3 nucleotide sequence: TGTGCCAGCTCACTATACCGACAGGGGGCTAAGGAAGCTTTCTTT. Its translation: CASSLYRQGAKEAFF. The V and J genes are TRBV28 and TRBJ1-1, with 10 bases aligning to TRBD1. The CDR3 consists of 15 residues. Germline trimming cut 8 bases from V and 8 bases from J; bases unmatched to any gene: 14. The germline CDR1 and CDR2 sequences are MDHEN and SYDVKM.

This clonotype was observed a single time. The chain carries TRBV7-7 and TRBJ2-5; maybe TRBD1 (6 bases). V shed 4 bases and J shed 2 bases, with 14 bases lying between them. CDR3 size: 15 residues. Germline loops: CDR1 SSHAT, CDR2 FNYEAQ (reference sequence). The chain's CDR3 is CASSWKQGRQETQYF. In nucleotides, the CDR3 is TGTGCCAGCAGCTGGAAACAGGGCAGGCAAGAGACCCAGTACTTC. Full variable domain (outside the CDR3, taken from reference TRBV7-7 and TRBJ2-5): GAGVSQSPRYKVTKRGQDVTLRCDPISSHATLYWYQQALGQGPEFLTYFNYEAQPDKSGLPSDRFSAERPEGSISTLTIQRTEQRDSAMYRCASSWKQGRQETQYFGPGTRLLVL.

The sample holds a few counts of this clonotype. This chain links TRBV15 with TRBJ2-5; the D call may be TRBD1 or TRBD2 (5 bases each). The CDR3 is 15 residues long. Trimming stripped 0 bases from V and 3 bases from J, with 11 bases between. The germline V gene encodes CDR1 LNHNV and CDR2 YYDKDF (reference sequence). The DNA of the CDR3 is TGTGCCACCAGCAGAGATGCGGGCAGGGAAGAGACCCAGTACTTC. Translated: CATSRDAGREETQYF.